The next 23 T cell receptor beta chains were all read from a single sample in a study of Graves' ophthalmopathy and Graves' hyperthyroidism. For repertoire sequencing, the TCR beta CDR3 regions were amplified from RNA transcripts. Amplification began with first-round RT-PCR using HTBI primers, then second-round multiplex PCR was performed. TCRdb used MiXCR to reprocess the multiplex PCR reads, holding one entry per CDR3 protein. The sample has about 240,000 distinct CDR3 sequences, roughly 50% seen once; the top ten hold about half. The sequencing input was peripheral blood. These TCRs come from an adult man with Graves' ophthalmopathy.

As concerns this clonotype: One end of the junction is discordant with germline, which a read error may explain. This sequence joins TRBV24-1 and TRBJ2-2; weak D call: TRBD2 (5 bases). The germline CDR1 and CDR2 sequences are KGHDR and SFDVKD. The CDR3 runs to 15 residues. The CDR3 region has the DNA TGTGCCACCAGTGATATAACCAGAGCCACCGGGGAGCTGCTTTTT. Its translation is CATSDITRATGELLF.

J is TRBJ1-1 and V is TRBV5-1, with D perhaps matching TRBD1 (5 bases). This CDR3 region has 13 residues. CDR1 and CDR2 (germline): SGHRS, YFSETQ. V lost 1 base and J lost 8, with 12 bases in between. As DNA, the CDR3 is TGCGCCAGCAGCTTGCCCGACAGTAAAGAAGCTTTCTTT. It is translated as CASSLPDSKEAFF.

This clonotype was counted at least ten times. The CDR3 reads CSGQGASNQPQHF. CDR3 DNA: TGCAGTGGCCAGGGGGCTAGCAATCAGCCCCAGCATTTT. The chain has TRBV20-1 and TRBJ1-5; the match to TRBD1 covers 8 bases. This CDR3 is built from 13 residues. Germline assignment: CDR1 DFQATT and CDR2 SNEGSKA (reference sequence). The ends lost 7 bases at V and 0 bases at J; junction bases unmatched: 2.

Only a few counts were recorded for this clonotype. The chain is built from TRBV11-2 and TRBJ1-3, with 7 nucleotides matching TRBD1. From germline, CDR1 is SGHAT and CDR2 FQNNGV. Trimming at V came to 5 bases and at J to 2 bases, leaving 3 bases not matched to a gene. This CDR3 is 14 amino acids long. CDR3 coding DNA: TGTGCCAGCAGCGACAGGGCGACTGGAAACACCATATATTTT. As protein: CASSDRATGNTIYF.

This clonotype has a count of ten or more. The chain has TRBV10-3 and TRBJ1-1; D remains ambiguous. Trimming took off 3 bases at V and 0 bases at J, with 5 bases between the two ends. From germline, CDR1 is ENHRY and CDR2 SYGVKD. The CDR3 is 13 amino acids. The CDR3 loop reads CAISDSLNTEAFF. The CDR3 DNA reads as TGTGCCATCAGTGACAGTCTGAACACTGAAGCTTTCTTT.

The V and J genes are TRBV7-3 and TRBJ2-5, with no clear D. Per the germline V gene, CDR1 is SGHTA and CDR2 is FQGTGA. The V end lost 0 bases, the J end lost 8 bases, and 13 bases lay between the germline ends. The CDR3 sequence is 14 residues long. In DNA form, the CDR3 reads TGTGCCAGCAGCTTAACGGCGTCTGCCCCCACCCAGTACTTC. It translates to CASSLTASAPTQYF.

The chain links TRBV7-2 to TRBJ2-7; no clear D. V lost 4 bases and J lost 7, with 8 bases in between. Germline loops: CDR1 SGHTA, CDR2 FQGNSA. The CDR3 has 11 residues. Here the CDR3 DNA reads TGTGCCAGCAGCTGGGGTCAAGAGCAGTACTTC. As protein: CASSWGQEQYF.

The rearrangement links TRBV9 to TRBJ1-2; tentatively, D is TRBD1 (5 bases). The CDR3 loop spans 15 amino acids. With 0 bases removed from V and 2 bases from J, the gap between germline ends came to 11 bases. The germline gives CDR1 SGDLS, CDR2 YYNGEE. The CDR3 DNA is TGTGCCAGCAGCGTAGACCAGGGTGGCAACTATGGCTACACCTTC. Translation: CASSVDQGGNYGYTF. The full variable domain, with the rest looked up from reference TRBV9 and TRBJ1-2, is DSGVTQTPKHLITATGQRVTLRCSPRSGDLSVYWYQQSLDQGLQFLIQYYNGEERAKGNILERFSAQQFPDLHSELNLSSLELGDSALYFCASSVDQGGNYGYTFGSGTRLTVV.

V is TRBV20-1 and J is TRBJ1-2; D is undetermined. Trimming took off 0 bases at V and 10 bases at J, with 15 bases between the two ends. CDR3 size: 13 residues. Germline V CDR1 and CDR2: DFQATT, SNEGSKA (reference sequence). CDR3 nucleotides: TGCAGTGCTAGAGATGGAGCAGTTTTGGACTACACCTTC. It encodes CSARDGAVLDYTF.

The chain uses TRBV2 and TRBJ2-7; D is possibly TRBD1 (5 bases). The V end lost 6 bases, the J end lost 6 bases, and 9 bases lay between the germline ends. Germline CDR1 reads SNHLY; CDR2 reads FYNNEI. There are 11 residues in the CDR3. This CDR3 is CASRAQGEQYF. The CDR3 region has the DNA TGTGCCAGCAGGGCCCAGGGCGAGCAGTACTTC.

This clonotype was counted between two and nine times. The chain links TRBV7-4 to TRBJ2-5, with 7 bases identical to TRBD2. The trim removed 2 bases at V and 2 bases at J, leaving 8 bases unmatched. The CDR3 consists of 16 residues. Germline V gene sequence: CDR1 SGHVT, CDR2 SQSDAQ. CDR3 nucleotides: TGTGCCAGCAGCTTAAATGGCCTAGCGGTACAAGAGACCCAGTACTTC. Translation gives CASSLNGLAVQETQYF.

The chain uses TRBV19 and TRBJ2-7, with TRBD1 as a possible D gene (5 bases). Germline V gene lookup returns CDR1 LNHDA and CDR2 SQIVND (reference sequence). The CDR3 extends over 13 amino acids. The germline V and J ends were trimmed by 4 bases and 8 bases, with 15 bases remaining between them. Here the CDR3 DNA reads TGTGCCAGTAGTACAGATGTAAGGGGTCAGCAGTACTTC. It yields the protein CASSTDVRGQQYF.

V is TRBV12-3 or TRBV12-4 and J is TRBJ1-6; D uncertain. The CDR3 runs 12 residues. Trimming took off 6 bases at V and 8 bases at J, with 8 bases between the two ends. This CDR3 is CASSLRDSPLHF. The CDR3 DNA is TGTGCCAGCAGCCTACGAGATTCACCCCTCCACTTT.

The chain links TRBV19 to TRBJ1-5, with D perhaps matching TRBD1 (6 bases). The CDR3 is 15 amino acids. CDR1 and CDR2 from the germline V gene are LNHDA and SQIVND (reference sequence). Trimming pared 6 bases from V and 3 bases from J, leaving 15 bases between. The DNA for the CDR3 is TGTGCCAGTAGGTCCCAGGGGAACTTCAATCAGCCCCAGCATTTT. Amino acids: CASRSQGNFNQPQHF.

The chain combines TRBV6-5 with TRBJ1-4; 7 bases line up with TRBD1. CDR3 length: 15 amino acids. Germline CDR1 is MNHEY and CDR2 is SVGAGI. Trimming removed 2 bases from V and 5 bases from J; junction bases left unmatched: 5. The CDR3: CASSYGTVGNEKLFF. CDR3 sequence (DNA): TGTGCCAGCAGTTACGGGACAGTTGGGAATGAAAAACTGTTTTTT.

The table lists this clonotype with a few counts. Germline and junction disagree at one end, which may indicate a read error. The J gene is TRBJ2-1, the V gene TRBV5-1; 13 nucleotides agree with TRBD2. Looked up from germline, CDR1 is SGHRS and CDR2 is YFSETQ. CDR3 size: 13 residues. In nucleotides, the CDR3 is TGCGCCAGCAGTTGGACTAGCGGGAGCGATGGTCCCTTC. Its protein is CASSWTSGSDGPF. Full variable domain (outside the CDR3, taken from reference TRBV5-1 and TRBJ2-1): KAGVTQTPRYLIKTRGQQVTLSCSPISGHRSVSWYQQTPGQGLQFLFEYFSETQRNKGNFPGRFSGRQFSNSRSEMNVSTLELGDSALYLCASSWTSGSDGPFGPGTRLTVL.

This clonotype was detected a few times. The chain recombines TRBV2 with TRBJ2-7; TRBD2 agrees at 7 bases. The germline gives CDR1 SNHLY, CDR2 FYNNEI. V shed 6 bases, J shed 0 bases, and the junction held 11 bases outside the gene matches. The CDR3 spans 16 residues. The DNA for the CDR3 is TGTGCCAGCAGCCAAGTCGGGGGGACCGGCTCCTACGAGCAGTACTTC. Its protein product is CASSQVGGTGSYEQYF. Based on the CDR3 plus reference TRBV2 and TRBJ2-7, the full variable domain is EPEVTQTPSHQVTQMGQEVILRCVPISNHLYFYWYRQILGQKVEFLVSFYNNEISEKSEIFDDQFSVERPDGSNFTLKIRSTKLEDSAMYFCASSQVGGTGSYEQYFGPGTRLTVT.

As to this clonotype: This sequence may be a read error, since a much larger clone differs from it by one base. The CDR3 here is CASSPGRSGSTIYF. For the CDR3, the DNA is TGTGCCAGCAGTCCAGGGAGGTCTGGAAGCACCATATATTTT. V gene TRBV9 combines with J gene TRBJ1-3; maybe TRBD1 (5 bases). Per the germline V gene, CDR1 is SGDLS and CDR2 is YYNGEE. CDR3 length equals 14 residues.

CDR3 in amino acids: CASSPPRQLDNSPLHF. The CDR3 bases are TGTGCCAGCAGCCCCCCGAGACAGCTAGATAATTCACCCCTCCACTTT. The chain recombines TRBV9 with TRBJ1-6; maybe TRBD1 (5 bases). Trimming removed 4 bases at V and 5 bases at J, with 16 bases between. The CDR3 extends over 16 amino acids. Looked up from germline, CDR1 is SGDLS and CDR2 is YYNGEE.

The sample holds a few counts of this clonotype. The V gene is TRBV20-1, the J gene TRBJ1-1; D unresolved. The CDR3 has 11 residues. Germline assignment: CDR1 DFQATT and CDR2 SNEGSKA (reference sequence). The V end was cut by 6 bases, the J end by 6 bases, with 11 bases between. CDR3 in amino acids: CSAARDAEAFF. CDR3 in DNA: TGCAGTGCCGCCCGTGACGCTGAAGCTTTCTTT.

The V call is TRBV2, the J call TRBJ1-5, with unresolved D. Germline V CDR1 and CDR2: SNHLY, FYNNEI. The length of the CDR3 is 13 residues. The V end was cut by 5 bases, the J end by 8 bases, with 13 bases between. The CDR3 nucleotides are TGTGCCAGCAGTAAGTCCGGGCGGGAGCCCCAGCATTTT. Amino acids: CASSKSGREPQHF.

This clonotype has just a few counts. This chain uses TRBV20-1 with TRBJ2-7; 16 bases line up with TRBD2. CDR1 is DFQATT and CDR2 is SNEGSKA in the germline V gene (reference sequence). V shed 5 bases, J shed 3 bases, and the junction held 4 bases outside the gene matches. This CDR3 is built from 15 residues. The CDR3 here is CSARGLAGGLYEQYF. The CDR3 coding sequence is TGCAGTGCTCGGGGACTAGCGGGAGGGCTCTACGAGCAGTACTTC.

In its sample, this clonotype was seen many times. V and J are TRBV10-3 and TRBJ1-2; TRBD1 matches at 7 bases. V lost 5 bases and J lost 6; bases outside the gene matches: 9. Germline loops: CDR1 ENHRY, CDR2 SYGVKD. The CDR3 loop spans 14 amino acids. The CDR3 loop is CAISSMTGSDGYTF. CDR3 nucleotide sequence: TGTGCCATCAGTTCGATGACAGGGTCGGATGGCTACACCTTC.